The TCR beta chain under discussion was sequenced for a study of radiotherapy plus CTLA-4 blockade in lung cancer. Findings and caveats of the study: Early clone dynamics of blood T cells, plus interferon-beta, reportedly predicted response best.

Of note for this clone: The target antigen is unknown.

This table comes from immunoSEQ multiplex PCR, and its TCRdb copy is limited to in-frame clones, with some not included. Of approximately 80,000 clones in the sample, roughly 69% were seen once. This CDR3 spans 13 amino acids. Germline CDR1 and CDR2: MNHNS and SASEGT. V dropped 7 bases and J dropped 8; count of bases not matched to a gene: 7. The V call is TRBV6-1, the J call TRBJ1-4; 7 bases are shared with TRBD1. This sequence was found in a human donor with non-small cell lung cancer whose response to radiotherapy plus ipilimumab could not be evaluated. Sequencing used peripheral blood, obtained from a patient treated with radiotherapy plus ipilimumab. CDR3 protein: CASTWLQGEKLFF. CDR3 nucleotides: TGTGCCAGCACCTGGTTACAGGGGGAAAAACTGTTTTTT.